This TCR beta chain was captured by sequencing in a study of cytomegalovirus exposure and HLA in healthy donors. About this clone itself: Its antigen remains unidentified.

PCR primers comprised 60 Vbeta and 13 Jbeta primers. Generated by immunoSEQ multiplex PCR, the TCRdb table keeps only in-frame clones and is missing some. Of tens of thousands of clones detected, over 60% appear once; the ten largest clones hold about 4.2%. V dropped 6 bases and J dropped 1 base, with 12 bases sitting between them. This CDR3 contains 14 residues. From germline, CDR1 is MNHEY and CDR2 SVGAGI. Overall study findings and caveats: In a later analysis, at a false discovery rate of 0.05, about 17,000 TCR beta sequences matched HLA alleles. TCR beta chain V- and J-gene trimming was linked, in a later analysis, to a missense variant in DCLRE1C.

This clonotype originated in a male donor in good health and CMV-seropositive. Source material: PBMCs. The chain recombines TRBV6-5 with TRBJ1-1; no clear D. The CDR3 loop is CASSAFRGNTEAFF. The CDR3 region has the DNA TGTGCCAGCAGCGCCTTCAGAGGGAACACTGAAGCTTTCTTT.